This entry lists 22 T cell receptor beta chains sequenced from one sample in a study of response to subunit inactivated influenza vaccine. TCRdb re-called the RT-PCR reads through MiXCR, storing one row per CDR3 protein. The sample consists of 650,000 to 800,000 distinct CDR3 sequences, under 20% of them appearing once. This sample comprised PBMCs from blood, obtained 4 to 6 days after vaccination. These receptors were collected from a man between 50 and 59 years old who received an inactivated influenza vaccine.

This clonotype was seen a handful of times. The chain recombines TRBV7-9 with TRBJ1-2; D gene ambiguous. The CDR3 runs 17 residues. In germline, CDR1 is SEHNR, CDR2 FQNEAQ (reference sequence). V gave up 1 base and J gave up 4 bases, with 19 bases separating them. CDR3: CASSLGADRSGFYGYTF. CDR3 coding DNA: TGTGCCAGCAGCTTAGGGGCAGACCGCAGTGGGTTCTATGGCTACACCTTC.

The V call is TRBV7-9, the J call TRBJ2-3; tentative D call: TRBD1 (6 bases). Germline V CDR1 and CDR2: SEHNR, FQNEAQ (reference sequence). Trimming pared 6 bases from V and 4 bases from J, leaving 23 bases between. The CDR3 is made up of 17 amino acids. The CDR3 is CASRHSGTPPSPDTQYF. In DNA, the CDR3 is TGTGCCAGCAGACATTCCGGGACACCACCCTCCCCAGATACGCAGTATTTT.

V gene TRBV7-8 combines with J gene TRBJ2-7, with D uncertain. From germline, CDR1 is SGHVS and CDR2 FQNEAQ. V gave up 5 bases and J gave up 0 bases, with 17 bases separating them. The CDR3 sequence is 16 residues long. The CDR3 loop is CASSQALRTPSYEQYF. For the CDR3, the DNA is TGTGCCAGCAGCCAAGCCCTCAGGACGCCCTCCTACGAGCAGTACTTC.

This clonotype was observed many times. The chain couples TRBV24-1 to TRBJ2-5; no reliable D call. CDR3 length equals 13 residues. Between the trimmed V and J ends, which lost 3 bases and 6 bases, there was a span of 10 bases. Germline CDR1 is KGHDR and CDR2 is SFDVKD. CDR3 DNA sequence: TGTGCCACCAGTGATGCAACCCTAAAGACCCAGTACTTC. Protein sequence: CATSDATLKTQYF.

The chain recombines TRBV15 with TRBJ1-1, with D possibly matching TRBD1 (5 bases). Deletions cut 3 bases from V and 11 bases from J, with 10 bases between. Looked up from germline, CDR1 is LNHNV and CDR2 is YYDKDF (reference sequence). The CDR3 is made up of 11 amino acids. CDR3: CATSRTVEAFF. The CDR3 DNA reads as TGTGCCACCAGCAGGACAGTTGAGGCTTTCTTT.

The gene calls are TRBV20-1 and TRBJ2-2; 8 nucleotides agree with TRBD1. The CDR3 loop spans 15 amino acids. CDR1 and CDR2 from the germline V gene are DFQATT and SNEGSKA (reference sequence). Unmatched junction bases numbered 13, after V lost 7 bases and J lost 6 bases. For the CDR3, the DNA is TGCAGTGTTACGACTCAGGGGGCCGGGCCCGGGGAGCTGTTTTTT. Protein: CSVTTQGAGPGELFF.

The chain employs TRBV7-9 and TRBJ2-1, with a tentative D call TRBD2 (6 bases). Trimming removed 0 bases at V and 1 base at J, with 10 bases between. Looked up from germline, CDR1 is SEHNR and CDR2 is FQNEAQ (reference sequence). This CDR3 contains 16 residues. The CDR3 region is CASSLAGGYSYNEQFF. The DNA for the CDR3 is TGTGCCAGCAGCTTAGCGGGAGGCTATTCCTACAATGAGCAGTTCTTC.

This chain uses TRBV6-2 or TRBV6-3 with TRBJ1-1; no reliable D call. The CDR3 loop spans 15 amino acids. Trimming shortened V by 6 bases and J by 3 bases, and 17 bases separated the two germline ends. Per germline, CDR1 MNHEY and CDR2 SVGEGT. CDR3 sequence reads: CASRDIQRIYTEAFF. In nucleotides, the CDR3 is TGTGCCAGCAGAGATATACAGCGTATCTACACTGAAGCTTTCTTT.

This clonotype was picked up many times. CDR3 bases: TGCGCCAGCAGCCAAGAAGCAGGCCCCCCCTACGAGCAGTACTTC. It specifies CASSQEAGPPYEQYF. This chain joins TRBV4-3 and TRBJ2-7; the D is unclear. CDR1 is LGHNA, CDR2 YSLEER, per germline. The V gene lost 0 bases and the J gene lost 2 bases, with 11 bases spanning the gap. The CDR3 covers 15 residues.

The chain combines TRBV12-3 or TRBV12-4 with TRBJ2-3; the D is unclear. Trimming took 3 bases from V and 6 from J, leaving 13 bases between them. This CDR3 is built from 14 residues. The CDR3 nucleotides are TGTGCCAGCAGTTTTCTGGCAGGCCGCGATACGCAGTATTTT. This codes for CASSFLAGRDTQYF.

This clonotype was seen a few times. J is TRBJ2-5 and V is TRBV20-1, with D unresolved. V gave up 6 bases and J gave up 1 base, with 9 bases separating them. Germline CDR1 is DFQATT and CDR2 is SNEGSKA (reference sequence). The CDR3 runs to 12 residues. This chain's CDR3 is CSATRIQETQYF. CDR3 in DNA: TGCAGTGCCACAAGAATCCAAGAGACCCAGTACTTC.

This chain's CDR3 is CATSVAGTVYDQETQYF. The DNA for the CDR3 is TGTGCCACCAGTGTTGCCGGGACAGTGTACGACCAAGAGACCCAGTACTTC. This rearrangement joins TRBV24-1 to TRBJ2-5; TRBD1 matches at 7 bases. The V segment lost 5 bases and the J segment 0 bases; nucleotides outside the gene matches: 11. The CDR3 consists of 17 residues. CDR1 and CDR2 (germline): KGHDR, SFDVKD.

This clonotype has just one count. CDR3 sequence reads: CATSDFSGGRYEQYF. As DNA, the CDR3 is TGTGCCACCAGTGATTTTAGCGGGGGGCGATACGAGCAGTACTTC. V gene TRBV24-1 combines with J gene TRBJ2-7; 10 nucleotides match TRBD2. The ends lost 1 base at V and 4 bases at J; junction bases unmatched: 3. The CDR3 contains 15 residues. From germline, CDR1 is KGHDR and CDR2 SFDVKD.

This clonotype was seen a few times. The genes are TRBV6-4 and TRBJ2-5, with D hard to call. The V gene's germline CDR1 is MRHNA and CDR2 SNTAGT. This CDR3 region has 14 residues. Trimming left V 2 bases short and J 1 base short, with 8 bases between. CDR3 coding DNA: TGTGCCAGCAGTGACCAAAAGATCCAAGAGACCCAGTACTTC. It yields the protein CASSDQKIQETQYF.

The chain links TRBV5-1 to TRBJ2-7; a possible D gene is TRBD2 (5 bases). In germline, CDR1 is SGHRS, CDR2 YFSETQ. V dropped 6 bases and J dropped 2 bases, with 15 bases sitting between them. The CDR3 consists of 14 residues. CDR3 in DNA: TGCGCCAGCAACCTTGTCAGCGGAGCCTACGAGCAGTACTTC. It yields the protein CASNLVSGAYEQYF.

In its sample, this clonotype was seen a few times. The CDR3 reads CASSLAPTSGANVLTF. CDR3 nucleotides: TGCGCCAGCAGCTTGGCGCCGACCTCTGGGGCCAACGTCCTGACTTTC. The gene calls are TRBV5-1 and TRBJ2-6; D is ambiguous. The germline CDR1 and CDR2 sequences are SGHRS and YFSETQ. This CDR3 region has 16 residues. V lost 0 bases, J lost 0 bases, and 7 bases lay in between.

This clonotype was detected a few times. The chain carries TRBV10-2 and TRBJ2-5; tentative D call: TRBD1 (5 bases). V was trimmed by 11 bases and J by 0 bases, leaving 16 bases between them. Germline V CDR1 and CDR2: WSHSY, SAAADI. The CDR3 is made up of 14 amino acids. The CDR3 loop is CAWLRQPYQETQYF. The CDR3 bases are TGCGCCTGGCTGAGACAGCCGTACCAAGAGACCCAGTACTTC.

This clonotype was counted only a few times. The V gene is TRBV20-1, the J gene TRBJ2-5; D remains ambiguous. The CDR3 runs 13 residues. Trimming pared 0 bases from V and 2 bases from J, leaving 7 bases between. CDR1 and CDR2 (germline): DFQATT, SNEGSKA (reference sequence). CDR3 DNA sequence: TGCAGTGCTAGAGATGACCTACAAGAGACCCAGTACTTC. Its protein product is CSARDDLQETQYF.

The chain employs TRBV5-1 and TRBJ2-3, with 7 bases that match TRBD1. Germline trimming cut 0 bases from V and 4 bases from J; bases unmatched to any gene: 5. CDR1 SGHRS and CDR2 YFSETQ come from the germline V gene. This CDR3 contains 15 residues. CDR3 coding DNA: TGCGCCAGCAGCTTGGACAGGGGATCGGCAGATACGCAGTATTTT. It translates to CASSLDRGSADTQYF. Supplemented by reference TRBV5-1 and TRBJ2-3, the full variable domain reads KAGVTQTPRYLIKTRGQQVTLSCSPISGHRSVSWYQQTPGQGLQFLFEYFSETQRNKGNFPGRFSGRQFSNSRSEMNVSTLELGDSALYLCASSLDRGSADTQYFGPGTRLTVL.

The sample holds a few counts of this clonotype. J is TRBJ2-5 and V is TRBV6-2 or TRBV6-3; 7 nucleotides match TRBD1. CDR3 length equals 14 residues. V lost 6 bases and J lost 7; bases outside the gene matches: 11. The germline CDR1 and CDR2 sequences are MNHEY and SVGEGT. CDR3 amino acids: CASRDRQGKWTQYF. The CDR3, as DNA: TGTGCCAGCAGGGACCGACAGGGAAAGTGGACCCAGTACTTC.

This clonotype was recorded a few times. This CDR3 reads CASSAGLAAYEQYF. CDR3 DNA sequence: TGTGCCAGCAGTGCAGGACTAGCGGCCTACGAGCAGTACTTC. V is TRBV6-1 and J is TRBJ2-7; the match to TRBD2 covers 10 bases. The CDR3 consists of 14 residues. The V gene's germline CDR1 is MNHNS and CDR2 SASEGT. The ends lost 4 bases at V and 2 bases at J; junction bases unmatched: 2.

The V call is TRBV12-3 or TRBV12-4, the J call TRBJ2-5; TRBD1 is a possible D gene (6 bases). This CDR3 region has 14 residues. The V gene lost 5 bases and the J gene lost 5 bases, with 15 bases spanning the gap. This CDR3 reads CASSPGVPLETQYF. CDR3 sequence (DNA): TGTGCCAGCAGTCCAGGGGTCCCCCTGGAGACCCAGTACTTC.